The 11 T cell receptor beta chains listed next were all sequenced from one sample in a study of CD8 T cells in Susac syndrome. Random hexamers were used to reverse transcribe the RNA input (about 0.5 to 1 ug). TCRdb ran MiXCR on the immunoSEQ multiplex PCR reads and lists one entry per CDR3 protein. The table shows 130,000 to 150,000 distinct CDR3 sequences, with approximately 94% occurring only once. What was sequenced was CD4+ T cells from PBMCs. These receptors all come from a human donor with Susac syndrome.

The chain couples TRBV25-1 to TRBJ2-7, with 10 bases fitting TRBD1. The V segment lost 4 bases and the J segment 3 bases; nucleotides outside the gene matches: 6. The germline V gene encodes CDR1 MGHDK and CDR2 SYGVNS. The CDR3 contains 15 residues. CDR3 sequence reads: CASSAPGTGVYEQYF. CDR3 in DNA: TGTGCCAGCAGTGCCCCCGGGACAGGGGTCTACGAGCAGTACTTC.

V usage is TRBV9 and J usage is TRBJ1-5, with D maybe TRBD1 (5 bases). The CDR3 length is 16 residues. V was shortened by 0 bases and J by 1 base, with 11 bases between the two germline ends. From germline, CDR1 is SGDLS and CDR2 YYNGEE. The CDR3 here is CASSVVKAGSNQPQHF. Here the CDR3 DNA reads TGTGCCAGCAGCGTAGTTAAGGCAGGGAGCAATCAGCCCCAGCATTTT.

The chain recombines TRBV3-1 with TRBJ2-1, with D perhaps given as TRBD1 or TRBD2 (6 bases each). The V end lost 0 bases, the J end lost 6 bases, and 15 bases lay between the germline ends. Germline loops: CDR1 LGHDT, CDR2 YNNKEL (reference sequence). CDR3 length: 16 residues. The CDR3 DNA reads as TGTGCCAGCAGCCAAGATCTCGGGGGCGGGGTCAATGAGCAGTTCTTC. It specifies CASSQDLGGGVNEQFF.

The gene calls are TRBV9 and TRBJ2-2; 8 bases align to TRBD1. The length of the CDR3 is 17 residues. The J segment lost 2 bases and the V segment lost 3 bases, leaving 9 bases of the junction unmatched. Germline V CDR1 and CDR2: SGDLS, YYNGEE. The DNA of the CDR3 is TGTGCCAGCAGCGCGAGGGGGACAGGAGGAAACACCGGGGAGCTGTTTTTT. Translated: CASSARGTGGNTGELFF.

The V call is TRBV3-1, the J call TRBJ1-3, with D hard to call. The CDR3 loop spans 12 amino acids. The germline CDR1 and CDR2 sequences are LGHDT and YNNKEL (reference sequence). V lost 1 base and J lost 4, with 2 bases in between. CDR3 sequence reads: CASSQAGNTIYF. DNA of the CDR3: TGTGCCAGCAGCCAAGCCGGAAACACCATATATTTT.

V is TRBV5-4 and J is TRBJ1-1; weak D call: TRBD1 (5 bases). Germline V gives CDR1 SGHNT, CDR2 YYREEE (reference sequence). Trimming left V 0 bases short and J 5 bases short, with 11 bases between. The CDR3 loop spans 14 amino acids. The CDR3 region is CASSLDQGSTEAFF. The CDR3 bases are TGTGCCAGCAGCTTGGACCAGGGTAGTACTGAAGCTTTCTTT.

This chain joins TRBV28 and TRBJ1-4; 8 nucleotides match TRBD1. CDR3 length equals 15 residues. Germline V gives CDR1 MDHEN, CDR2 SYDVKM. Trimming took 4 bases from V and 7 from J; bases not matched to a gene: 8. DNA for the CDR3: TGTGCCAGCAGTTCCCAACAGGGGGGGCGTGAAAAACTGTTTTTT. This gives the protein CASSSQQGGREKLFF.

This clonotype has a single count. V usage is TRBV20-1 and J usage is TRBJ2-5; D is tentatively TRBD1 or TRBD2 (5 bases each). Trimming removed 0 bases from V and 0 bases from J, with 14 bases in between. Germline V gene data show CDR1 as DFQATT and CDR2 as SNEGSKA (reference sequence). The CDR3 runs to 16 residues. The CDR3 sequence is CSARDRQRGDQETQYF. The CDR3 region has the DNA TGCAGTGCTAGAGATCGACAGAGGGGAGACCAAGAGACCCAGTACTTC.

In this sample, this clonotype turned up once. The V gene is TRBV10-3, the J gene TRBJ1-5; 7 bases match TRBD1. In germline, CDR1 is ENHRY, CDR2 SYGVKD. The CDR3 spans 14 residues. V was clipped by 6 bases and J by 3 bases; unmatched bases: 5. CDR3 region: CAISVGTDNQPQHF. The CDR3 DNA is TGTGCCATCAGCGTAGGGACAGACAATCAGCCCCAGCATTTT.

V and J are TRBV7-7 and TRBJ2-2, with D possibly TRBD1 on 6 matching bases. In germline, CDR1 is SSHAT, CDR2 FNYEAQ (reference sequence). V shed 8 bases and J shed 5 bases, with 15 bases lying between them. The CDR3 has 14 amino acids. The CDR3 protein is CASRRAGETGELFF. The CDR3 bases are TGTGCCAGCCGTCGGGCAGGGGAGACCGGGGAGCTGTTTTTT.

The chain uses TRBV7-8 and TRBJ2-3, with 8 bases lining up with TRBD2. The CDR3 has 17 residues. Looked up from germline, CDR1 is SGHVS and CDR2 is FQNEAQ. V lost 3 bases to trimming and J lost 0 bases; unmatched junction nucleotides: 8. CDR3 nucleotide sequence: TGTGCCAGCAGCTTTCCCAATACTAGCGGTAGCACAGATACGCAGTATTTT. Translating gives CASSFPNTSGSTDTQYF.